The 10 T cell receptor beta chains in this list originate from one sample, sequenced in a study of CD8 T cells in ankylosing spondylitis. TCRdb reanalysed the 5' RACE reads using MiXCR and keeps one entry per CDR3 protein. The data hold about 300,000 distinct CDR3 sequences, with 11% observed a single time. The specimen was blood, either unsorted or a sorted T cell fraction (not recorded which). The receptors here all came from a female donor with ankylosing spondylitis or in good health (not recorded which).

This clonotype was detected ten times or more. V and J are TRBV20-1 and TRBJ1-6, with TRBD1 identical over 7 bases. Trimming removed 6 bases from V and 8 bases from J; junction bases left unmatched: 13. CDR3 length equals 15 residues. Germline V CDR1 and CDR2: DFQATT, SNEGSKA (reference sequence). The CDR3 DNA reads as TGCAGTGCGACTGCCGGGACAGAGGGTTATTCACCCCTCCACTTT. This translates into CSATAGTEGYSPLHF.

This chain links TRBV20-1 with TRBJ2-3; D is ambiguous. CDR3 size: 11 residues. In germline, CDR1 is DFQATT, CDR2 SNEGSKA (reference sequence). Between the trimmed V and J ends, which lost 5 bases and 0 bases, there was a span of 3 bases. The CDR3 sequence: CSAPSTDTQYF. Written as DNA, the CDR3 is TGCAGTGCTCCTAGCACAGATACGCAGTATTTT.

This chain joins TRBV28 and TRBJ2-7; no clear D. The V and J ends lost 8 bases and 1 base respectively, with 15 bases between them. The CDR3 runs to 14 residues. Germline CDR1 MDHEN, CDR2 SYDVKM. The DNA for the CDR3 is TGTGCCAGCGCTAAGGCCGTCATTTCCTACGAGCAGTACTTC. Its translation: CASAKAVISYEQYF.

This clonotype was counted at least ten times. The chain has TRBV29-1 and TRBJ2-5, with TRBD2 as a possible D gene (5 bases). The germline gives CDR1 SQVTM, CDR2 ANQGSEA. The CDR3 consists of 14 residues. The V end lost 1 base, the J end lost 1 base, and 10 bases lay between the germline ends. The CDR3 DNA is TGCAGCGTTGAAGTTCTTACTAGCCAAGAGACCCAGTACTTC. As protein: CSVEVLTSQETQYF.

This clonotype has at least ten counts. The CDR3 region has the DNA TGCGCCAGCGGGTACGGACTCTTACCCATCTCCTACAATGAGCAGTTCTTC. Translation: CASGYGLLPISYNEQFF. The V and J genes are TRBV5-1 and TRBJ2-1, with D perhaps TRBD2 (5 bases). Germline loops: CDR1 SGHRS, CDR2 YFSETQ. V dropped 7 bases and J dropped 0 bases, with 20 bases sitting between them. The CDR3 is 17 amino acids.

This clonotype appeared a few times. V gene TRBV30 combines with J gene TRBJ1-4; D is uncertain. Trimming removed 3 bases at V and 8 bases at J, with 4 bases between. The CDR3 totals 10 residues. Germline CDR1 and CDR2: GTSNPN and SVGIG (reference sequence). CDR3: CAWSEEKLFF. For the CDR3, the DNA is TGTGCCTGGAGCGAGGAAAAACTGTTTTTT.

Worth noting for this clonotype: A read error is possible here, since a much larger clone lies one base away. The genes are TRBV29-1 and TRBJ2-2; no reliable D call. The V gene lost 4 bases and the J gene lost 4 bases, with 7 bases spanning the gap. Germline V gives CDR1 SQVTM, CDR2 ANQGSEA. CDR3 length equals 12 residues. In nucleotides, the CDR3 is TGCAGCGTTGTCAGGATCACCGGGGAGCTGTTTTTT. This sequence encodes CSVVRITGELFF.

This clonotype was observed at least ten times. In DNA form, the CDR3 reads TGTGCCAGCAGCCCCCTCCTTGCGGGGGCCCCGAATGAGCAGTTCTTC. As protein: CASSPLLAGAPNEQFF. The chain has TRBV5-6 and TRBJ2-1; D is possibly TRBD2 (7 bases). CDR3 length: 16 amino acids. The V gene's germline CDR1 is SGHDT and CDR2 YYEEEE. The ends were cut back, 4 bases at V and 7 bases at J, with 21 bases in the middle.

This chain joins TRBV4-3 and TRBJ1-5; D gene unclear. The germline V gene has CDR1 LGHNA and CDR2 YSLEER. This CDR3 is 13 amino acids long. Between the trimmed V and J ends, which lost 0 bases and 9 bases, there was a span of 9 bases. The CDR3 region is CASSQDRSGPQHF. CDR3 sequence (DNA): TGCGCCAGCAGCCAAGACCGGTCAGGGCCCCAGCATTTT.

Regarding this clonotype: Being one base from a much bigger clone, this may be a read error. The rearrangement joins TRBV7-2 to TRBJ1-1; D is possibly TRBD1 (6 bases). The length of the CDR3 is 14 residues. Germline values: CDR1 SGHTA, CDR2 FQGNSA. The CDR3 protein is CASSRGGAFNEALF. CDR3 bases: TGTGCCAGCAGTCGGGGGGGGGCTTTTAATGAAGCTCTCTTT.